Each of the 25 T cell receptor beta chains below was sequenced from the same sample in a study of control samples from healthy donors and cancer patients. Clones were sequenced by immunoSEQ multiplex PCR, and TCRdb holds only the in-frame ones, with some missing. The table has 130,000 or so clones, just under 95% seen once. What was sequenced was PBMCs. These receptor sequences come from a man in his sixties with colorectal cancer.

V usage is TRBV19 and J usage is TRBJ2-2; the D gene could be TRBD1 or TRBD2 (6 bases each). This CDR3 has 16 amino acids. V was pared by 5 bases and J by 4 bases, with 17 bases between. In germline, CDR1 is LNHDA, CDR2 SQIVND (reference sequence). CDR3 sequence reads: CASSVYREVSTGELFF. CDR3 nucleotides: TGTGCCAGTAGTGTCTACAGGGAGGTCTCCACCGGGGAGCTGTTTTTT.

In its sample, this clone was seen once. The rearrangement uses TRBV30 and TRBJ2-2, with 8 bases identical to TRBD1. V shed 0 bases and J 5 bases; nucleotides not matched to a gene: 5. The CDR3 sequence is 15 residues long. Germline CDR1 and CDR2: GTSNPN and SVGIG (reference sequence). CDR3 nucleotides: TGTGCCTGGAGTGTAGTGCAGGGGGCAACCGGGGAGCTGTTTTTT. Its translation is CAWSVVQGATGELFF.

The rearrangement uses TRBV10-3 and TRBJ2-7; a weak D match, TRBD1 (6 bases). Germline V gives CDR1 ENHRY, CDR2 SYGVKD. The CDR3 has 14 residues. V lost 7 bases to trimming and J lost 3 bases, with 16 bases between them. The CDR3 spells CAITPGTGNYEQYF. CDR3 coding DNA: TGTGCCATCACCCCTGGTACAGGGAACTACGAGCAGTACTTC.

This chain connects TRBV2 to TRBJ2-1; D not certain. There are 11 residues in the CDR3. V was trimmed by 6 bases and J by 9 bases, leaving 9 bases between them. Germline CDR1 and CDR2: SNHLY and FYNNEI. The CDR3 region is CASRMAVEQFF. The CDR3 DNA sequence: TGTGCCAGCAGGATGGCTGTTGAGCAGTTCTTC.

The rearrangement uses TRBV6-5 and TRBJ2-5; 8 bases match TRBD2. The V gene end was trimmed by 3 bases and the J gene end by 5 bases; junction bases not matched to a gene: 8. The CDR3 totals 15 residues. In germline, CDR1 is MNHEY, CDR2 SVGAGI. The DNA for the CDR3 is TGTGCCAGCAGTTATACCGGGGGGGCCTGGGAGACCCAGTACTTC. It specifies CASSYTGGAWETQYF.

The rearrangement uses TRBV18 and TRBJ2-1; 11 positions match TRBD1. Trimming cost V 6 bases and J 9 bases; bases outside gene matches: 10. The CDR3 totals 15 residues. Germline loops: CDR1 KGHSH, CDR2 LQKENI. The CDR3 nucleotides are TGTGCCAGCTCCAAAGCCGGGACAGGGGGATTTGAGCAGTTCTTC. It specifies CASSKAGTGGFEQFF. The full variable domain, with the rest looked up from reference TRBV18 and TRBJ2-1, is NAGVMQNPRHLVRRRGQEARLRCSPMKGHSHVYWYRQLPEEGLKFMVYLQKENIIDESGMPKERFSAEFPKEGPSILRIQQVVRGDSAAYFCASSKAGTGGFEQFFGPGTRLTVL.

This sequence joins TRBV4-3 and TRBJ2-1; 13 bases are a match to TRBD2. The J segment lost 9 bases and the V segment lost 4 bases, leaving 9 bases of the junction unmatched. Germline CDR1 is LGHNA and CDR2 is YSLEER. CDR3 size: 16 residues. The CDR3: CASSLSTSGGVTEQFF. DNA for the CDR3: TGCGCCAGCAGCCTCTCAACTAGCGGGGGGGTTACTGAGCAGTTCTTC.

This rearrangement joins TRBV11-3 to TRBJ2-2; D remains ambiguous. The germline V and J ends were trimmed by 4 bases and 2 bases, with 5 bases remaining between them. Germline lookup yields CDR1 SGHNT and CDR2 YENEEA. The length of the CDR3 is 13 residues. The CDR3 DNA sequence: TGTGCCAGCAGCTACAGTAACACCGGGGAGCTGTTTTTT. Encoded protein: CASSYSNTGELFF.

This sequence joins TRBV5-1 and TRBJ1-1; 12 bases are shared with TRBD1. The V segment lost 4 bases and the J segment 6 bases; nucleotides outside the gene matches: 4. Germline lookup yields CDR1 SGHRS and CDR2 YFSETQ. This CDR3 contains 14 residues. The CDR3 DNA is TGCGCCAGCAGCGCGGGACAGGGGGCCTCTGAAGCTTTCTTT. Protein sequence: CASSAGQGASEAFF.

The rearrangement joins TRBV5-1 to TRBJ1-1, with 9 bases fitting TRBD1. This CDR3 comprises 14 residues. After removal of 7 bases from V and 1 base from J, the junction contained 5 bases not matched to a gene. Germline CDR1 and CDR2: SGHRS and YFSETQ. CDR3 residues: CASRGTGRNTEAFF. For the CDR3, the DNA is TGCGCCAGCCGGGGGACAGGGAGGAACACTGAAGCTTTCTTT.

V is TRBV19 and J is TRBJ2-5; 8 bases map to TRBD2. The V gene's germline CDR1 is LNHDA and CDR2 SQIVND (reference sequence). CDR3 length: 13 residues. The DNA of the CDR3 is TGTGGCACGAGCGGGGGATACCAAGAGACCCAGTACTTC. It encodes CGTSGGYQETQYF.

The CDR3 DNA follows: TGTGCCAGCAGCCCTGAGAACTCCCCCTCTGGAAACACCATATATTTT. Its translation: CASSPENSPSGNTIYF. J is TRBJ1-3 and V is TRBV3-1 (or the pseudogene TRBV3-2); D gene ambiguous. There are 16 residues in the CDR3. Trimming shortened V by 4 bases and J by 0 bases, and 13 bases separated the two germline ends. The germline CDR1 and CDR2 sequences are LGHDT and YNNKEL (reference sequence).

The V gene is TRBV7-2, the J gene TRBJ1-2; D might be TRBD1 (6 bases). CDR3 length equals 14 residues. With 6 bases removed from V and 2 bases from J, the gap between germline ends came to 13 bases. Germline loops: CDR1 SGHTA, CDR2 FQGNSA. Here the CDR3 reads CASRYPGQNYGYTF. CDR3 sequence (DNA): TGTGCCAGCAGGTACCCCGGACAGAACTATGGCTACACCTTC.

The rearrangement joins TRBV6-6 to TRBJ1-6; D may be TRBD1 (6 bases). The CDR3 contains 14 residues. CDR1 MNHNY and CDR2 SVGAGI come from the germline V gene (reference sequence). V gave up 6 bases and J gave up 9 bases, with 15 bases separating them. In DNA form, the CDR3 reads TGTGCCAGCAGACCACAGGGCTCATCTTCACCCCTCCACTTT. As protein: CASRPQGSSSPLHF.

The genes are TRBV9 and TRBJ1-1, with 8 bases lining up with TRBD1. Germline V CDR1 and CDR2: SGDLS, YYNGEE. The CDR3 has 16 residues. Trimming removed 0 bases from V and 3 bases from J; junction bases left unmatched: 7. This CDR3 is CASSVGQGAVYTEAFF. The CDR3 DNA reads as TGTGCCAGCAGCGTAGGGCAGGGGGCCGTTTACACTGAAGCTTTCTTT. Combining the CDR3 with reference TRBV9 and TRBJ1-1 gives the whole variable domain DSGVTQTPKHLITATGQRVTLRCSPRSGDLSVYWYQQSLDQGLQFLIQYYNGEERAKGNILERFSAQQFPDLHSELNLSSLELGDSALYFCASSVGQGAVYTEAFFGQGTRLTVV.

The CDR3 loop is CASSPLAGARTDTQYF. Here the CDR3 DNA reads TGCGCCAGCAGCCCCTTAGCGGGGGCCCGCACAGATACGCAGTATTTT. The chain recombines TRBV4-1 with TRBJ2-3; 9 bases map to TRBD2. The CDR3 spans 16 residues. Germline V gene sequence: CDR1 MGHRA, CDR2 YSYEKL. The ends lost 4 bases at V and 1 base at J; junction bases unmatched: 6.

The chain carries TRBV27 and TRBJ2-5; D might be TRBD2 (5 bases). This CDR3 region has 15 residues. CDR1 is MNHEY and CDR2 is SMNVEV in the germline V gene (reference sequence). The V and J ends lost 2 bases and 4 bases respectively, with 14 bases between them. The CDR3 sequence is CASSLADPRGETQYF. The CDR3 region has the DNA TGTGCCAGCAGTTTAGCGGACCCCCGGGGAGAGACCCAGTACTTC.

The chain uses TRBV30 and TRBJ1-1, with a weak D call TRBD1 (6 bases). Per the germline V gene, CDR1 is GTSNPN and CDR2 is SVGIG (reference sequence). V was cut by 5 bases and J by 0 bases, with 10 bases left in between. The CDR3 spans 13 residues. The CDR3 protein is CAWQGQMNTEAFF. The CDR3 DNA sequence: TGTGCCTGGCAAGGACAGATGAACACTGAAGCTTTCTTT.

Worth noting for this clone: Other nucleotide sequences from this sample produce the same CDR3. The chain joins TRBV3-1 (or the pseudogene TRBV3-2) to TRBJ1-3, with D uncertain. Germline V gene lookup returns CDR1 LGHDT and CDR2 YNNKEL (reference sequence). Trimming pared 3 bases from V and 0 bases from J, leaving 6 bases between. The CDR3 is 14 amino acids. The CDR3 region is CASSQRDSGNTIYF. DNA of the CDR3: TGTGCCAGCAGCCAGAGGGACTCTGGAAACACCATATATTTT.

The chain couples TRBV12-1 to TRBJ2-5; TRBD2 was called by the table and not checked on the DNA. TRBV12-1 represents a pseudogene. The CDR3 is 16 amino acids. CDR3 residues: CASSFGQRGPQETQYF. The CDR3 DNA reads as TGTGCCAGCAGCTTTGGGCAGCGGGGGCCCCAAGAGACCCAGTACTTC.

This chain joins TRBV5-1 and TRBJ1-1; TRBD1 matches at 8 bases. This CDR3 is 15 amino acids long. J gave up 0 bases and V 4 bases, and 5 bases lay outside the gene matches. CDR1 SGHRS and CDR2 YFSETQ come from the germline V gene. DNA for the CDR3: TGCGCCAGCAGCCAGGCAGGGGGCATGAACACTGAAGCTTTCTTT. Its protein product is CASSQAGGMNTEAFF. The full variable domain, its missing parts supplied by reference TRBV5-1 and TRBJ1-1, is KAGVTQTPRYLIKTRGQQVTLSCSPISGHRSVSWYQQTPGQGLQFLFEYFSETQRNKGNFPGRFSGRQFSNSRSEMNVSTLELGDSALYLCASSQAGGMNTEAFFGQGTRLTVV.

The V gene is TRBV7-8, the J gene TRBJ2-6, with TRBD2 matching 8 bases. V lost 2 bases to trimming and J lost 0 bases; unmatched junction nucleotides: 12. The germline V gene encodes CDR1 SGHVS and CDR2 FQNEAQ. This CDR3 is 20 amino acids long. For the CDR3, the DNA is TGTGCCAGCAGCTTATCTCTTGCGGGGGGCGAGAGCTCTGGGGCCAACGTCCTGACTTTC. Protein: CASSLSLAGGESSGANVLTF. The variable domain in full, completed from reference TRBV7-8 and TRBJ2-6, reads GAGVSQSPRYKVAKRGQDVALRCDPISGHVSLFWYQQALGQGPEFLTYFQNEAQLDKSGLPSDRFFAERPEGSVSTLKIQRTQQEDSAVYLCASSLSLAGGESSGANVLTFGAGSRLTVL.

J is TRBJ1-5 and V is TRBV6-6; possibly TRBD1 for D (6 bases). The length of the CDR3 is 16 residues. Germline V CDR1 and CDR2: MNHNY, SVGAGI (reference sequence). Trimming pared 0 bases from V and 7 bases from J, leaving 16 bases between. Here the CDR3 DNA reads TGTGCCAGCAGTTACTCGATAGCAGGGGAAGGGCAGCCCCAGCATTTT. The encoded protein is CASSYSIAGEGQPQHF.

The genes are TRBV23-1 and TRBJ2-2; D ambiguous. TRBV23-1 has ORF status, its function being uncertain. The length of the CDR3 is 17 residues. Trimming pared 4 bases from V and 3 bases from J, leaving 18 bases between. The CDR3 here is CASSRPKLKLYTGELFF. The CDR3 DNA follows: TGCGCCAGCAGTCGCCCCAAATTAAAGTTGTACACCGGGGAGCTGTTTTTT.

The chain links TRBV19 to TRBJ2-7; D is undetermined. Germline loops: CDR1 LNHDA, CDR2 SQIVND (reference sequence). CDR3 length: 13 residues. V gave up 3 bases and J gave up 2 bases, with 8 bases separating them. CDR3 coding DNA: TGTGCCAGTAGTATCGCGCGGACCTACGAGCAGTACTTC. Translated: CASSIARTYEQYF.